This record concerns one T cell receptor (beta chain) sequence. Since a much larger clone is just one base distant, this may be a read error. Authors' analysis steps: Amplification of reference gene primers provided the estimated nucleated cell counts. The data were produced by immunoSEQ multiplex PCR, yet TCRdb's version contains in-frame clones alone and is incomplete. V and J calls and clone size are as listed in that table; D and trimming were resolved from the DNA. The table has over 75,000 clones, around four fifths seen once; the top ten hold 15% to 20%. The sample comes from a study of blood T cell repertoires in COVID-19. As for the study in general: Donors in the United States, Italy and Spain gave samples during acute or convalescent COVID-19. PBMCs, B-cell-depleted T cells, or T cells were the source of the cDNA or gDNA that made up the material.

The trim removed 6 bases at V and 10 bases at J, leaving 12 bases unmatched. The CDR3 has 14 amino acids. Germline V gene data show CDR1 as LNHDA and CDR2 as SQIVND (reference sequence). What was sequenced was peripheral blood. The sequence was collected from a human donor in a cohort sampled during active COVID-19. The V gene is TRBV19, the J gene TRBJ2-1; 7 nucleotides align to TRBD2. Here the CDR3 reads CASRQVGGSREQFF. The CDR3 nucleotides are TGTGCCAGTAGGCAAGTGGGAGGGTCAAGGGAGCAGTTCTTC.